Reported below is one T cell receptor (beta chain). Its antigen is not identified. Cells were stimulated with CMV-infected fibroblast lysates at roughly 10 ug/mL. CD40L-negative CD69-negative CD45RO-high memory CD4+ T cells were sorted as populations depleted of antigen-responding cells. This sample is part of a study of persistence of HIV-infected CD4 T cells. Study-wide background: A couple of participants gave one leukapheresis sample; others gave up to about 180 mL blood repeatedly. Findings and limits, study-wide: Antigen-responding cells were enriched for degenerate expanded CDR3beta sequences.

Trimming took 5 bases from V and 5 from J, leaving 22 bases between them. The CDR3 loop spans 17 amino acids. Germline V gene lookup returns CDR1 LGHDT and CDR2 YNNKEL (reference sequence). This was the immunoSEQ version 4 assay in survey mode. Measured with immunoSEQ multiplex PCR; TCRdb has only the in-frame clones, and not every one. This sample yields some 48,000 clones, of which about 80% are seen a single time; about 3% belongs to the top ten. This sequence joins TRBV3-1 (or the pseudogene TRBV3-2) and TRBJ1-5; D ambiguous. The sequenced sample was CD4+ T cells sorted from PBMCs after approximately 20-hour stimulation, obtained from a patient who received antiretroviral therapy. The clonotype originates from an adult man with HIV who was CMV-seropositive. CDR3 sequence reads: CASSCATPILHHQPQHF. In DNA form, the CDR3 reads TGTGCCAGCAGCTGTGCAACTCCCATTTTGCATCATCAGCCCCAGCATTTT.